This T cell receptor beta chain is from a study of CD8+ T cells in alopecia areata. Study in general: Administration of oral tofacitinib to treated patients was at 5 to 10 mg twice daily. Overall study findings and caveats: Scalp and blood retained many expanded lesional clones during tofacitinib. Sharing of TCR sequences between patients (possibly for HLA-related reasons) was less clear than in mice.

Following extraction, RNA underwent reverse transcription to cDNA, which served as the sequencing template. Only in-frame clones appear in the TCRdb table, and some are missing; sequencing was by immunoSEQ multiplex PCR. The table shows about 220,000 clones, with about three fifths occurring only once. Regarding treatment: oral pan-JAK inhibitor, 5-10 mg twice daily. Germline V CDR1 and CDR2: GTSNPN, SVGIG (reference sequence). CDR3 size: 13 residues. The trim removed 4 bases at V and 8 bases at J, leaving 4 bases unmatched. Turning to this clone: Its matching antigen is unknown.

The J gene is TRBJ1-6, the V gene TRBV30; 8 nucleotides align to TRBD1. The sequencing here drew on CD4+ T cells sorted from blood, taken at week 4, from a patient treated with tofacitinib. This TCR was sampled from a human donor with alopecia areata. The CDR3 region is CAWTGQGYSPLHF. CDR3 bases: TGTGCCTGGACCGGACAGGGATATTCACCCCTCCACTTT.